Below are 30 T cell receptor beta chains sequenced from a single sample in a study of blood T cell repertoires in COVID-19. Produced via immunoSEQ multiplex PCR; TCRdb's table is partial and in-frame only. The sample consists of around 56,000 clones, around nine tenths of them appearing once. The sample consisted of peripheral blood. These receptors originate from a man aged 80 or over with acute or convalescent COVID-19.

The rearrangement links TRBV4-2 to TRBJ2-3; D is unclear. Trimming removed 6 bases from V and 1 base from J, with 17 bases in between. Per germline, CDR1 LGHNA and CDR2 YNFKEQ. The CDR3 sequence is 16 residues long. The CDR3: CASSQLGISGTDTQYF. In DNA form, the CDR3 reads TGTGCCAGCAGTCAATTGGGCATCTCAGGCACAGATACGCAGTATTTT.

The chain is built from TRBV6-5 and TRBJ2-3; 9 bases are shared with TRBD2. CDR3 length: 14 amino acids. With V trimmed by 6 bases and J by 4 bases, 5 bases remained unmatched. Per germline, CDR1 MNHEY and CDR2 SVGAGI. In DNA, the CDR3 is TGTGCCAGCAGCGCTAGCGGGGTGGCAGATACGCAGTATTTT. Protein product: CASSASGVADTQYF.

This chain uses TRBV25-1 with TRBJ1-2; no definite D call. CDR1 is MGHDK and CDR2 is SYGVNS in the germline V gene. With 5 bases removed from V and 5 bases from J, the gap between germline ends came to 9 bases. CDR3 length: 12 residues. CDR3 residues: CASSLVGYGYTF. The DNA for the CDR3 is TGTGCCAGCAGTCTGGTCGGGTATGGCTACACCTTC.

For this clone: Other DNA sequences from this sample encode an identical CDR3 as well. This sequence joins TRBV7-9 and TRBJ2-7; D unclear. V gave up 5 bases and J gave up 0 bases, with 11 bases separating them. Germline CDR1 and CDR2: SEHNR and FQNEAQ (reference sequence). The CDR3 loop spans 14 amino acids. The CDR3 DNA sequence: TGTGCCAGCAGCCTTGCCGGGTCCTCCTACGAGCAGTACTTC. This encodes CASSLAGSSYEQYF. Together with reference TRBV7-9 and TRBJ2-7, the CDR3 gives the full variable domain: DTGVSQNPRHKITKRGQNVTFRCDPISEHNRLYWYRQTLGQGPEFLTYFQNEAQLEKSRLLSDRFSAERPKGSFSTLEIQRTEQGDSAMYLCASSLAGSSYEQYFGPGTRLTVT.

The sample holds one count of this clone. The CDR3 nucleotides read TGTGCCAGCAGCCCCGGTAATGAAAAACTGTTTTTT. Amino acids: CASSPGNEKLFF. The chain recombines TRBV7-9 with TRBJ1-4; D remains unclear. Per the germline V gene, CDR1 is SEHNR and CDR2 is FQNEAQ (reference sequence). This CDR3 is built from 12 residues. Trimming took off 5 bases at V and 4 bases at J, with 5 bases between the two ends.

The chain joins TRBV29-1 to TRBJ2-1; the match to TRBD2 covers 7 bases. Germline values: CDR1 SQVTM, CDR2 ANQGSEA. The CDR3 has 14 amino acids. J gave up 1 base and V 5 bases, and 5 bases lay outside the gene matches. The CDR3 loop reads CSVHRGVSYNEQFF. The CDR3 bases are TGCAGCGTTCATCGGGGGGTGTCCTACAATGAGCAGTTCTTC.

The chain combines TRBV11-2 with TRBJ1-1; D ambiguous. The CDR3 has 13 amino acids. From germline, CDR1 is SGHAT and CDR2 FQNNGV. Trimming shortened V by 1 base and J by 1 base, and 4 bases separated the two germline ends. The CDR3 here is CASSLVANTEAFF. In DNA, the CDR3 is TGTGCCAGCAGCTTAGTGGCGAACACTGAAGCTTTCTTT.

V and J are TRBV7-9 and TRBJ2-3; D is uncertain. This CDR3 spans 12 amino acids. Germline-derived CDR1 and CDR2 are SEHNR and FQNEAQ (reference sequence). V was shortened by 5 bases and J by 6 bases, with 9 bases between the two germline ends. The CDR3 reads CASSTRLDTQYF. DNA for the CDR3: TGTGCCAGCAGCACACGCCTGGATACGCAGTATTTT. Complete variable domain (other parts from reference TRBV7-9 and TRBJ2-3): DTGVSQNPRHKITKRGQNVTFRCDPISEHNRLYWYRQTLGQGPEFLTYFQNEAQLEKSRLLSDRFSAERPKGSFSTLEIQRTEQGDSAMYLCASSTRLDTQYFGPGTRLTVL.

The gene calls are TRBV15 and TRBJ2-7; 8 positions agree with TRBD1. This CDR3 comprises 14 residues. Germline CDR1 is LNHNV and CDR2 is YYDKDF (reference sequence). V gave up 0 bases and J gave up 6 bases; unmatched junction bases: 4. The CDR3 nucleotides read TGTGCCACCAGCAGAGAGGCAGGGGGCTCCGAGCAGTACTTC. As protein: CATSREAGGSEQYF.

CDR3 nucleotide sequence: TGTGCCACGGGGGACAGGGGGTCCTACAATGAGCAGTTCTTC. This encodes CATGDRGSYNEQFF. This sequence joins TRBV6-5 and TRBJ2-1; TRBD1 matches at 11 bases. The CDR3 length is 14 residues. Germline V gives CDR1 MNHEY, CDR2 SVGAGI. V lost 10 bases to trimming and J lost 1 base; unmatched junction nucleotides: 3.

The chain recombines TRBV19 with TRBJ1-2; tentative D call: TRBD1 (6 bases). The length of the CDR3 is 15 residues. The germline V gene has CDR1 LNHDA and CDR2 SQIVND (reference sequence). Trimming took 5 bases from V and 6 from J, leaving 19 bases between them. The CDR3 sequence is CASSPSSPRGNGYTF. In nucleotides, the CDR3 is TGTGCCAGTAGTCCGTCCTCCCCCAGGGGCAATGGCTACACCTTC. The complete variable domain, with remaining parts taken from reference TRBV19 and TRBJ1-2, reads DGGITQSPKYLFRKEGQNVTLSCEQNLNHDAMYWYRQDPGQGLRLIYYSQIVNDFQKGDIAEGYSVSREKKESFPLTVTSAQKNPTAFYLCASSPSSPRGNGYTFGSGTRLTVV.

The rearrangement links TRBV19 to TRBJ1-2, with TRBD1 identical over 9 bases. Germline V CDR1 and CDR2: LNHDA, SQIVND (reference sequence). V gave up 9 bases and J gave up 2 bases; unmatched junction bases: 10. The CDR3 spans 15 residues. The CDR3: CASEGQGLLNYGYTF. Here the CDR3 DNA reads TGTGCCAGCGAGGGACAGGGCCTTCTGAACTATGGCTACACCTTC.

The rearrangement links TRBV4-1 to TRBJ2-5, with D possibly being TRBD1 (6 bases). V was cut by 2 bases and J by 1 base, with 14 bases left in between. The CDR3 has 16 amino acids. Germline V gene data show CDR1 as MGHRA and CDR2 as YSYEKL. The CDR3 nucleotides are TGCGCCAGCAGCCAAACTTCCGGGACACTCCAAGAGACCCAGTACTTC. This encodes CASSQTSGTLQETQYF.

The genes are TRBV20-1 and TRBJ2-2, with 11 bases matching TRBD2. Germline CDR1 and CDR2: DFQATT and SNEGSKA (reference sequence). Trimming cost V 3 bases and J 6 bases; bases outside gene matches: 6. The CDR3 is made up of 15 amino acids. As DNA, the CDR3 is TGCAGTGCTAGTCACCTAGCGGGGGGAGCCGGGGAGCTGTTTTTT. Translation: CSASHLAGGAGELFF.

This chain uses TRBV30 with TRBJ1-4, with a tentative D call TRBD1 (5 bases). In germline, CDR1 is GTSNPN, CDR2 SVGIG (reference sequence). This CDR3 has 14 amino acids. Trimming stripped 1 base from V and 8 bases from J, with 14 bases between. CDR3 sequence reads: CAWSAGTLGEKLFF. The DNA of the CDR3 is TGTGCCTGGAGTGCCGGGACTCTTGGGGAAAAACTGTTTTTT.

The chain employs TRBV7-6 and TRBJ2-7, with 8 bases matching TRBD1. The germline CDR1 and CDR2 sequences are SGHVS and FNYEAQ. The CDR3 is made up of 14 amino acids. Trimming took 5 bases from V and 3 from J; bases not matched to a gene: 6. This chain's CDR3 is CASSPGQGGYEQYF. In nucleotides, the CDR3 is TGTGCCAGCAGCCCCGGACAGGGAGGCTACGAGCAGTACTTC.

Only one count was recorded for this clone. The chain couples TRBV6-5 to TRBJ1-2; maybe TRBD1 (6 bases). CDR3 length: 15 amino acids. Germline-derived CDR1 and CDR2 are MNHEY and SVGAGI. V lost 7 bases and J 4 bases, leaving 19 bases between the germline ends. Here the CDR3 reads CASTLQGQGTYGYTF. The CDR3 region has the DNA TGTGCCAGCACCCTACAGGGCCAGGGGACCTATGGCTACACCTTC.

The chain combines TRBV19 with TRBJ2-7; possibly TRBD2 for D (5 bases). This CDR3 region has 14 residues. V lost 4 bases and J lost 0, with 10 bases in between. Germline assignment: CDR1 LNHDA and CDR2 SQIVND (reference sequence). The DNA for the CDR3 is TGTGCCAGTAGTACAGTAGAGGGCTCCTACGAGCAGTACTTC. Translated: CASSTVEGSYEQYF.

The V call is TRBV29-1, the J call TRBJ1-3; TRBD1 agrees at 7 bases. The CDR3 runs 13 residues. J was trimmed by 4 bases and V by 5 bases; bases with no gene match: 5. Per the germline V gene, CDR1 is SQVTM and CDR2 is ANQGSEA. The DNA for the CDR3 is TGCAGCGTTTACGACAGGGTCGGAAACACCATATATTTT. This sequence encodes CSVYDRVGNTIYF.

The V and J genes are TRBV2 and TRBJ1-6; D is unresolved. V dropped 3 bases and J dropped 9 bases, with 6 bases sitting between them. Germline assignment: CDR1 SNHLY and CDR2 FYNNEI. The CDR3 runs to 12 residues. The CDR3 nucleotides are TGTGCCAGCAGTGAGGGAGTTTCACCCCTCCACTTT. Translation: CASSEGVSPLHF.

V usage is TRBV9 and J usage is TRBJ2-1; TRBD2 aligns across 9 bases. The CDR3 covers 15 residues. With V trimmed by 0 bases and J by 7 bases, 5 bases remained unmatched. CDR1 is SGDLS and CDR2 is YYNGEE in the germline V gene. In nucleotides, the CDR3 is TGTGCCAGCAGCGTAGTGCTAGCGGGGTTGAATGAGCAGTTCTTC. This gives the protein CASSVVLAGLNEQFF.

The rearrangement links TRBV7-2 to TRBJ1-4; D gene unclear. The CDR3 runs 16 residues. Germline loops: CDR1 SGHTA, CDR2 FQGNSA. Trimming shortened V by 0 bases and J by 3 bases, and 11 bases separated the two germline ends. The CDR3 here is CASSLARAGSNEKLFF. CDR3 in DNA: TGTGCCAGCAGCTTAGCCCGAGCGGGCTCTAATGAAAAACTGTTTTTT.

The chain is built from TRBV3-1 (or the pseudogene TRBV3-2) and TRBJ1-5; D uncertain. The germline V and J ends were trimmed by 1 base and 6 bases, with 16 bases remaining between them. Germline V gene data show CDR1 as LGHDT and CDR2 as YNNKEL (reference sequence). There are 16 residues in the CDR3. CDR3 loop: CASSQGGRTGIQPQHF. CDR3 DNA: TGTGCCAGCAGCCAAGGGGGTAGGACTGGTATTCAGCCCCAGCATTTT.

V gene TRBV7-9 combines with J gene TRBJ2-2, with 10 bases fitting TRBD1. The CDR3 runs 18 residues. Germline trimming cut 5 bases from V and 6 bases from J; bases unmatched to any gene: 15. Germline CDR1 is SEHNR and CDR2 is FQNEAQ (reference sequence). Here the CDR3 DNA reads TGTGCCAGCAGCCACACCTTACGGGACAGGGGACGTCCCGGGGAGCTGTTTTTT. Its protein product is CASSHTLRDRGRPGELFF.

DNA for the CDR3: TGCGCCAGCAGCTTGAACTTGGGCAGTAATAATGAAAAACTGTTTTTT. This sequence encodes CASSLNLGSNNEKLFF. This chain links TRBV5-1 with TRBJ1-4; D is undetermined. Trimming removed 1 base at V and 4 bases at J, with 14 bases between. Germline lookup yields CDR1 SGHRS and CDR2 YFSETQ. The CDR3 contains 16 residues.

The chain has TRBV24-1 and TRBJ2-3, with D tentatively TRBD1 (6 bases). Trimming stripped 9 bases from V and 4 bases from J, with 13 bases between. Germline CDR1 reads KGHDR; CDR2 reads SFDVKD. The CDR3 runs to 13 residues. The CDR3 region is CATGQGRADTQYF. CDR3 DNA sequence: TGTGCCACCGGCCAGGGGCGCGCAGATACGCAGTATTTT.

The V gene is TRBV2, the J gene TRBJ2-1, with a tentative D call TRBD2 (6 bases). The V end lost 7 bases, the J end lost 6 bases, and 13 bases lay between the germline ends. There are 13 residues in the CDR3. Germline loops: CDR1 SNHLY, CDR2 FYNNEI. The chain's CDR3 is CASIRGFGNEQFF. CDR3 coding DNA: TGTGCCAGCATACGGGGGTTTGGCAATGAGCAGTTCTTC.

The rearrangement uses TRBV5-4 and TRBJ2-3; 12 nucleotides line up with TRBD2. V was clipped by 4 bases and J by 6 bases; unmatched bases: 9. Germline V gene data show CDR1 as SGHNT and CDR2 as YYREEE (reference sequence). This CDR3 is 16 amino acids long. CDR3 amino acids: CASSRASGGAMDTQYF. The CDR3 coding sequence is TGTGCCAGCAGCCGAGCTAGCGGGGGGGCAATGGATACGCAGTATTTT.

The gene calls are TRBV2 and TRBJ2-5, with a tentative D call TRBD2 (5 bases). This CDR3 is 14 amino acids long. The V gene's germline CDR1 is SNHLY and CDR2 FYNNEI. V dropped 3 bases and J dropped 1 base, with 9 bases sitting between them. Here the CDR3 DNA reads TGTGCCAGCAGTGACGGGCGGGCCCAAGAGACCCAGTACTTC. It encodes CASSDGRAQETQYF.

The chain employs TRBV14 and TRBJ2-2; 10 nucleotides match TRBD1. Unmatched junction bases numbered 4, after V lost 4 bases and J lost 5 bases. CDR1 and CDR2 from the germline V gene are SGHDN and FVKESK. The CDR3 runs to 15 residues. The CDR3 loop reads CASSPQGQGTGELFF. The DNA for the CDR3 is TGTGCCAGCAGCCCTCAGGGACAGGGGACCGGGGAGCTGTTTTTT. Full variable domain (remainder filled in from reference TRBV14 and TRBJ2-2): EAGVTQFPSHSVIEKGQTVTLRCDPISGHDNLYWYRRVMGKEIKFLLHFVKESKQDESGMPNNRFLAERTGGTYSTLKVQPAELEDSGVYFCASSPQGQGTGELFFGEGSRLTVL.